The 11 T cell receptor beta chains below all came from one sample that was sequenced in a study of PD-L1 blockade in urothelial cancer. The data were produced by immunoSEQ multiplex PCR, yet TCRdb's version contains in-frame clones alone and is incomplete. There are 30,000 to 40,000 clones in the sample; approximately 80% occur only once, and about 4% lies in the top ten. Sequenced material: PBMCs, taken around atezolizumab (anti-PD-L1) treatment. Receptors originate from a man aged 65 to 79 with urothelial cancer.

This clone was seen only a few times. The rearrangement uses TRBV6-1 and TRBJ2-1; 9 bases agree with TRBD2. Germline loops: CDR1 MNHNS, CDR2 SASEGT. The CDR3 runs 17 residues. V lost 4 bases to trimming and J lost 10 bases; unmatched junction nucleotides: 17. CDR3 DNA: TGTGCCAGCAGTGGGCCTCTAGCGGGAAAATCTAGTTGGGAGCAGTTCTTC. This sequence encodes CASSGPLAGKSSWEQFF.

J is TRBJ2-2 and V is TRBV5-1; 7 bases agree with TRBD1. The length of the CDR3 is 14 residues. Germline loops: CDR1 SGHRS, CDR2 YFSETQ. The junction had 2 bases not matched to a gene; V was cut back by 2 bases and J by 4 bases. Here the CDR3 reads CASSLRQGTGELFF. CDR3 bases: TGCGCCAGCAGCTTAAGACAGGGCACCGGGGAGCTGTTTTTT. Filled out from reference TRBV5-1 and TRBJ2-2, the complete variable domain reads KAGVTQTPRYLIKTRGQQVTLSCSPISGHRSVSWYQQTPGQGLQFLFEYFSETQRNKGNFPGRFSGRQFSNSRSEMNVSTLELGDSALYLCASSLRQGTGELFFGEGSRLTVL.

The chain is built from TRBV4-3 and TRBJ1-2; the match to TRBD1 covers 10 bases. Germline V lookup: CDR1 LGHNA, CDR2 YSLEER. V trimming: 1 base; J trimming: 4 bases; junction bases outside the gene matches: 3. The CDR3 has 15 residues. CDR3 nucleotides: TGCGCCAGCAGCCAAGGGGACAGGGGCCGCTATGGCTACACCTTC. Protein: CASSQGDRGRYGYTF.

The chain joins TRBV4-2 to TRBJ1-1; D gene ambiguous. V was shortened by 2 bases and J by 3 bases, with 10 bases between the two germline ends. This CDR3 is built from 14 residues. Germline V gene sequence: CDR1 LGHNA, CDR2 YNFKEQ. CDR3 sequence: CASSQRRGHTEAFF. As DNA, the CDR3 is TGTGCCAGCAGCCAACGTCGCGGGCACACTGAAGCTTTCTTT.

This clone is a singleton in its sample. Written as DNA, the CDR3 is TGCAGTGCTAGCCAAACGACTGACTACACCTTC. This encodes CSASQTTDYTF. The V gene is TRBV20-1, the J gene TRBJ1-2; D not certain. This CDR3 spans 11 amino acids. Germline V lookup: CDR1 DFQATT, CDR2 SNEGSKA (reference sequence). The V end lost 3 bases, the J end lost 10 bases, and 12 bases lay between the germline ends.

The chain recombines TRBV18 with TRBJ1-5, with D uncertain. Germline lookup yields CDR1 KGHSH and CDR2 LQKENI. The CDR3 length is 14 residues. V was pared by 3 bases and J by 3 bases, with 9 bases between. The CDR3: CASSPEQINQPQHF. The CDR3 region has the DNA TGTGCCAGCTCACCCGAACAGATCAATCAGCCCCAGCATTTT.

The chain combines TRBV2 with TRBJ2-1, with TRBD1 identical over 9 bases. V was pared by 7 bases and J by 6 bases, with 4 bases of the junction left unmatched. CDR3 length: 13 residues. Germline V gene lookup returns CDR1 SNHLY and CDR2 FYNNEI. CDR3 sequence (DNA): TGTGCCAGCACCTGGACAGGGGTCAATGAGCAGTTCTTC. Its protein is CASTWTGVNEQFF.

V gene TRBV7-9 combines with J gene TRBJ2-3; TRBD2 is a possible D gene (5 bases). Between the trimmed V and J ends, which lost 0 bases and 2 bases, there was a span of 9 bases. Germline V gene lookup returns CDR1 SEHNR and CDR2 FQNEAQ (reference sequence). This CDR3 region has 15 residues. In DNA, the CDR3 is TGTGCCAGCAGCTTAGCACTAGACTACACAGATACGCAGTATTTT. This codes for CASSLALDYTDTQYF.

This clone occurred once. The J gene is TRBJ2-2, the V gene TRBV2, with TRBD2 matching over 9 bases. The CDR3 is made up of 15 amino acids. Germline trimming cut 8 bases from V and 6 bases from J; bases unmatched to any gene: 10. Per germline, CDR1 SNHLY and CDR2 FYNNEI. The CDR3 sequence: CASQRGGGAAGELFF. As DNA, the CDR3 is TGTGCCAGCCAGAGGGGCGGGGGGGCCGCCGGGGAGCTGTTTTTT.

V gene TRBV28 combines with J gene TRBJ2-7, with 10 bases aligning to TRBD1. The V and J ends lost 3 bases and 6 bases, in that order; junction bases with no gene match: 5. CDR1 is MDHEN, CDR2 SYDVKM, per germline. This CDR3 is 14 amino acids long. The CDR3 bases are TGTGCCAGCAGTTTTTTGGACAGGGGGAGCGAGCAGTACTTC. Its translation: CASSFLDRGSEQYF.

The V call is TRBV18, the J call TRBJ1-1; TRBD1 agrees at 10 bases. V shed 2 bases and J 1 base; nucleotides not matched to a gene: 7. The CDR3 is 17 residues long. Germline CDR1 reads KGHSH; CDR2 reads LQKENI. The CDR3 region is CASSPIGTGAQNTEAFF. CDR3 bases: TGTGCCAGCTCACCAATCGGGACAGGGGCTCAGAACACTGAAGCTTTCTTT.